These 11 T cell receptor beta chains were sequenced from one sample in a study of a mutant IDH1 vaccine in newly diagnosed glioma. Clones were sequenced by immunoSEQ multiplex PCR, and TCRdb holds only the in-frame ones, with some missing. The table lists about 92,000 clones, roughly 85% of them singletons, with 6% to 9.5% in the top ten. Time point of the sample: baseline, week 1 (first vaccination visit). Stated treatment: pre-vaccination baseline after standard-of-care therapy. The material sequenced was PBMCs, taken from a glioma patient treated with radiotherapy, temozolomide or both. The receptors were sampled from a woman aged 50 to 65 with glioma.

This chain uses TRBV30 with TRBJ1-6, with D unclear. The CDR3 runs to 15 residues. Germline V gene sequence: CDR1 GTSNPN, CDR2 SVGIG (reference sequence). Trimming took 2 bases from V and 7 from J, leaving 15 bases between them. In DNA form, the CDR3 reads TGTGCCTGGAGTCAATATAAGGGAGGGAATTCACCCCTCCACTTT. Protein: CAWSQYKGGNSPLHF.

CDR3 sequence: CASSLAIDQEGGYTF. For the CDR3, the DNA is TGTGCCAGCAGCTTGGCCATCGACCAAGAGGGTGGCTACACCTTC. The chain couples TRBV5-6 to TRBJ1-2; D is undetermined. V was clipped by 0 bases and J by 7 bases, with 16 bases between them. The CDR3 sequence is 15 residues long. Germline V gene sequence: CDR1 SGHDT, CDR2 YYEEEE.

The rearrangement links TRBV9 to TRBJ2-3; 11 bases agree with TRBD2. With V trimmed by 0 bases and J by 4 bases, 7 bases remained unmatched. CDR3 length: 17 residues. The germline V gene encodes CDR1 SGDLS and CDR2 YYNGEE. The CDR3 nucleotides read TGTGCCAGCAGCGTAGGCGGGGGGACTAGCGGAGCAGATACGCAGTATTTT. Residues: CASSVGGGTSGADTQYF.

The chain carries TRBV5-4 and TRBJ1-4; 7 bases match TRBD1. V shed 3 bases, J shed 4 bases, and the junction held 9 bases outside the gene matches. CDR3 length: 16 residues. Per the germline V gene, CDR1 is SGHNT and CDR2 is YYREEE (reference sequence). CDR3 bases: TGTGCCAGCAGCTCGCGGCAATGGGACAGTAATGAAAAACTGTTTTTT. Residues: CASSSRQWDSNEKLFF.

The rearrangement joins TRBV2 to TRBJ2-3; TRBD1 matches at 11 bases. CDR3 length equals 16 residues. CDR1 SNHLY and CDR2 FYNNEI come from the germline V gene. After removal of 5 bases from V and 4 bases from J, the junction contained 8 bases not matched to a gene. CDR3 DNA sequence: TGTGCCAGCAGTCGGGGTGGGACAGGGGGGTCAGATACGCAGTATTTT. It encodes CASSRGGTGGSDTQYF.

This clone was counted a single time. V and J are TRBV5-6 and TRBJ1-2, with D unresolved. The CDR3 has 14 amino acids. Germline loops: CDR1 SGHDT, CDR2 YYEEEE. V lost 0 bases, J lost 8 bases, and 14 bases lay in between. CDR3 coding DNA: TGTGCCAGCAGCTTGGGATTAAAAGACGCAGGCTACACCTTC. Translation: CASSLGLKDAGYTF. The complete variable domain, with remaining parts taken from reference TRBV5-6 and TRBJ1-2, reads DAGVTQSPTHLIKTRGQQVTLRCSPKSGHDTVSWYQQALGQGPQFIFQYYEEEERQRGNFPDRFSGHQFPNYSSELNVNALLLGDSALYLCASSLGLKDAGYTFGSGTRLTVV.

The chain uses TRBV5-5 and TRBJ2-7; D is perhaps TRBD1 (6 bases). The CDR3 is made up of 12 amino acids. V dropped 5 bases and J dropped 4 bases, with 10 bases sitting between them. The germline V gene encodes CDR1 SGHKS and CDR2 YYEKEE (reference sequence). CDR3 sequence reads: CASRATGYEQYF. The CDR3 DNA reads TGTGCCAGCAGGGCCACAGGGTACGAGCAGTACTTC.

The chain joins TRBV6-5 to TRBJ2-7; the D call may be TRBD1 or TRBD2 (5 bases each). The germline V gene has CDR1 MNHEY and CDR2 SVGAGI. The CDR3 runs 16 residues. V lost 0 bases, J lost 1 base, and 13 bases lay in between. In DNA form, the CDR3 reads TGTGCCAGCAGTTACTCGACGGGAACAGGTTCCTACGAGCAGTACTTC. It yields the protein CASSYSTGTGSYEQYF.

This chain uses TRBV5-1 with TRBJ1-2, with a tentative D call TRBD1 (5 bases). Germline CDR1 and CDR2: SGHRS and YFSETQ. Trimming removed 0 bases at V and 3 bases at J, with 9 bases between. The CDR3 loop spans 14 amino acids. CDR3 sequence: CASSLDGGDYGYTF. The CDR3 region has the DNA TGCGCCAGCAGCTTGGACGGGGGTGACTATGGCTACACCTTC.

This clone was found a few times. The chain combines TRBV6-6 with TRBJ1-5; a weak D match, TRBD1 (6 bases). V lost 7 bases and J lost 7, with 14 bases in between. CDR3 length: 13 residues. Germline values: CDR1 MNHNY, CDR2 SVGAGI (reference sequence). CDR3 region: CASKGGQAQPQHF. CDR3 in DNA: TGTGCCAGCAAAGGGGGACAAGCCCAGCCCCAGCATTTT.

The J gene is TRBJ2-7, the V gene TRBV27, with 8 bases identical to TRBD1. Trimming took 5 bases from V and 3 from J; bases not matched to a gene: 6. This CDR3 region has 14 residues. CDR1 and CDR2 (germline): MNHEY, SMNVEV (reference sequence). The CDR3 DNA is TGTGCCAGCAGTCCAGGACAGGGAGGCTACGAGCAGTACTTC. Protein: CASSPGQGGYEQYF.